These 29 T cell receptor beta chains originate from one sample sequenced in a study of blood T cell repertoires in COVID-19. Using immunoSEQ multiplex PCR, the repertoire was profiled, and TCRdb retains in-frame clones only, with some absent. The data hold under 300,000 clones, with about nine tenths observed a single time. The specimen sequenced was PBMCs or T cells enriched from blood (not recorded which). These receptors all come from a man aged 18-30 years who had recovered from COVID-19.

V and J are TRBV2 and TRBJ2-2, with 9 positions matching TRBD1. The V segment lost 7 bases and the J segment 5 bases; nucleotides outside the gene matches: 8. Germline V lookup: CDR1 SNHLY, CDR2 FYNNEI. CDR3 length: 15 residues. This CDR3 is CASTLQGALTGELFF. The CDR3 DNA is TGTGCCAGCACCTTACAGGGGGCGCTAACCGGGGAGCTGTTTTTT.

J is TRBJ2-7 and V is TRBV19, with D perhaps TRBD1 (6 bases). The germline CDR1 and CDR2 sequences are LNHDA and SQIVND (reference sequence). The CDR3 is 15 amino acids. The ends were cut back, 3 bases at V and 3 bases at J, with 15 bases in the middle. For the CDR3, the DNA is TGTGCCAGTAGTATCTCAGTTGGACAGATCTACGAGCAGTACTTC. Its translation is CASSISVGQIYEQYF.

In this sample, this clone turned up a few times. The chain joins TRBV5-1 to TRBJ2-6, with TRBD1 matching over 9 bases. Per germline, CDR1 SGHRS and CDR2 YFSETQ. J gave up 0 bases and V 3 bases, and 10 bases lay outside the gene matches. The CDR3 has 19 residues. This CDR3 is CASSWGGQGSSSGANVLTF. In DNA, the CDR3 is TGCGCCAGCAGCTGGGGGGGACAGGGCTCTTCCTCTGGGGCCAACGTCCTGACTTTC.

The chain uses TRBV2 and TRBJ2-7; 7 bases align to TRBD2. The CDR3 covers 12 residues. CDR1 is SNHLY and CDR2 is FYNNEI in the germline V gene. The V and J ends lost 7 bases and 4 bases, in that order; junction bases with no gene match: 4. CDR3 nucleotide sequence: TGTGCCAGCACCGGGAGGATATACGAGCAGTACTTC. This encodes CASTGRIYEQYF.

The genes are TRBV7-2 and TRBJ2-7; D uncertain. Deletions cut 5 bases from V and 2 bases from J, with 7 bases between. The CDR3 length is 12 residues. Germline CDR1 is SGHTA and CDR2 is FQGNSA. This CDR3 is CASSVSTYEQYF. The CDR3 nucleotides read TGTGCCAGCAGCGTTTCAACCTACGAGCAGTACTTC.

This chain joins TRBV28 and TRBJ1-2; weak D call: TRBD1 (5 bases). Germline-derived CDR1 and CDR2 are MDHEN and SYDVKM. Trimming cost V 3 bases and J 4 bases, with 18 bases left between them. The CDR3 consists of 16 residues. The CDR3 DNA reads TGTGCCAGCAGTTTGGGGAGGGGAGGAGCTGGCTATGGCTACACCTTC. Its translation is CASSLGRGGAGYGYTF.

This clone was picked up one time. The CDR3 coding sequence is TGTGCCAGTAGTATCCAGGGGGCATCTGGAAACACCATATATTTT. It specifies CASSIQGASGNTIYF. The genes are TRBV19 and TRBJ1-3; 8 bases align to TRBD1. This CDR3 spans 15 amino acids. CDR1 and CDR2 from the germline V gene are LNHDA and SQIVND (reference sequence). V lost 3 bases to trimming and J lost 1 base; unmatched junction nucleotides: 2. Together with reference TRBV19 and TRBJ1-3, the CDR3 gives the full variable domain: DGGITQSPKYLFRKEGQNVTLSCEQNLNHDAMYWYRQDPGQGLRLIYYSQIVNDFQKGDIAEGYSVSREKKESFPLTVTSAQKNPTAFYLCASSIQGASGNTIYFGEGSWLTVV.

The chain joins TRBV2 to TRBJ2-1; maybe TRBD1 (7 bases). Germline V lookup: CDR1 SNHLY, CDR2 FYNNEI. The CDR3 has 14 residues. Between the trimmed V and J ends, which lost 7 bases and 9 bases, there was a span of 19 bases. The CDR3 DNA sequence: TGTGCCAGCAATCGAGACAGGGAAGCGGGTGAGCAGTTCTTC. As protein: CASNRDREAGEQFF.

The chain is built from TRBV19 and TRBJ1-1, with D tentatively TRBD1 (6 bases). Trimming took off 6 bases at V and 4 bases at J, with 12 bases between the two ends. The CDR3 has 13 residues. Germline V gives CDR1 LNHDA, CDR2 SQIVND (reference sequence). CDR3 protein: CASRERGFTEAFF. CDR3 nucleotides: TGTGCCAGTAGGGAAAGGGGGTTCACTGAAGCTTTCTTT. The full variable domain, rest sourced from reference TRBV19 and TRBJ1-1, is DGGITQSPKYLFRKEGQNVTLSCEQNLNHDAMYWYRQDPGQGLRLIYYSQIVNDFQKGDIAEGYSVSREKKESFPLTVTSAQKNPTAFYLCASRERGFTEAFFGQGTRLTVV.

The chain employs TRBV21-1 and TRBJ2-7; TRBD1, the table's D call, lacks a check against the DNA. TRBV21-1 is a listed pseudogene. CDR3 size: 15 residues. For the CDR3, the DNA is TGTGCCAGCAGCTGGCGGGGACAGGGGGCATGGGAGCAGTACTTC. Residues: CASSWRGQGAWEQYF.

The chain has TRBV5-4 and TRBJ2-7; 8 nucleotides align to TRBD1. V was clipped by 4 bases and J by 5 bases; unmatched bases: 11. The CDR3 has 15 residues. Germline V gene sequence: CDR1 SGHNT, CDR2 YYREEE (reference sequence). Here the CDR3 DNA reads TGTGCCAGCAGCCGTTCAGGGGGCGGATTTGACGAGCAGTACTTC. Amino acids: CASSRSGGGFDEQYF.

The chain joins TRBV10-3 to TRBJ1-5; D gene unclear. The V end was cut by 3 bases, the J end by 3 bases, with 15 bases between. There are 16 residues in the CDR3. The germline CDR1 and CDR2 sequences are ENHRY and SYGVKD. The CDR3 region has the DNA TGTGCCATCAGTGAATCGCCAGGAAGAGTCAATCAGCCCCAGCATTTT. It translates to CAISESPGRVNQPQHF.

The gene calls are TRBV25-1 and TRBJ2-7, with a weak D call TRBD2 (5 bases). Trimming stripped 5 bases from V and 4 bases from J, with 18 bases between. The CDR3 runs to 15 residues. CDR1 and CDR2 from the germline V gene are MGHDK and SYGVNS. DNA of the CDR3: TGTGCCAGCAGTCCCCTAGAGGGTGTCCCTTACGAGCAGTACTTC. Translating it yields CASSPLEGVPYEQYF.

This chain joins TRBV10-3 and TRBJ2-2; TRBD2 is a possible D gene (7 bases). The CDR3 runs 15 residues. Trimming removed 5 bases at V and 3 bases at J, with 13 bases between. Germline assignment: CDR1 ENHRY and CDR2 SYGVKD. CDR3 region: CAISYREGDTGELFF. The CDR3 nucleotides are TGTGCCATCAGTTACAGGGAGGGGGACACCGGGGAGCTGTTTTTT.

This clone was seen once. In nucleotides, the CDR3 is TGTGCCAGCAGCTCGGGACAGGGAACAGATACGCAGTATTTT. Protein sequence: CASSSGQGTDTQYF. This chain uses TRBV11-3 with TRBJ2-3; 9 bases fit TRBD1. The germline gives CDR1 SGHNT, CDR2 YENEEA. Losses at the gene ends were 4 bases for V and 3 bases for J; bases not matched to a gene: 2. This CDR3 contains 14 residues.

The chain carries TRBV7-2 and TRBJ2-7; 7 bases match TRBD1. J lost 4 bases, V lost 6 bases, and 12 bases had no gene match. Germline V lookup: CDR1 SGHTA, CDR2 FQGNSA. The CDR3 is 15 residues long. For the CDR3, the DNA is TGTGCCAGCAGGGTGGCCGGGACAGCTTCATACGAGCAGTACTTC. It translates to CASRVAGTASYEQYF.

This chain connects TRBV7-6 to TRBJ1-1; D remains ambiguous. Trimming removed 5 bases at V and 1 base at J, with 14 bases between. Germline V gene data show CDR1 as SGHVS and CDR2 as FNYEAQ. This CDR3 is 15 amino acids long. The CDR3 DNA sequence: TGTGCCAGCAGCCCCCTCGTGGAGGGGAACACTGAAGCTTTCTTT. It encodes CASSPLVEGNTEAFF.

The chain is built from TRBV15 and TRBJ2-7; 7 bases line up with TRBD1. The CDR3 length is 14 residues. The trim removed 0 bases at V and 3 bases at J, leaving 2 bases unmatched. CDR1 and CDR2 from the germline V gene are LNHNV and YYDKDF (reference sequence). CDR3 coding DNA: TGTGCCACCAGCAGAGATACAGGGGACTACGAGCAGTACTTC. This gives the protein CATSRDTGDYEQYF.

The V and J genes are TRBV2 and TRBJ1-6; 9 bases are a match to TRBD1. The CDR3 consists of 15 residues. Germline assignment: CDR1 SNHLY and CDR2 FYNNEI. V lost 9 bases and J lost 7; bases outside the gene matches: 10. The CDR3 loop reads CARRGTGGNNSPLHF. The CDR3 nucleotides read TGTGCCAGGAGAGGAACAGGGGGCAACAATTCACCCCTCCACTTT.

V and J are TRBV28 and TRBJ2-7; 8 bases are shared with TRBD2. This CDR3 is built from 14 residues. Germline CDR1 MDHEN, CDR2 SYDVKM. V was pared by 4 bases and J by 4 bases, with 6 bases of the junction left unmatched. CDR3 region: CASSSRLAQYEQYF. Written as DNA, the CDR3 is TGTGCCAGCAGTTCACGACTAGCGCAATACGAGCAGTACTTC.

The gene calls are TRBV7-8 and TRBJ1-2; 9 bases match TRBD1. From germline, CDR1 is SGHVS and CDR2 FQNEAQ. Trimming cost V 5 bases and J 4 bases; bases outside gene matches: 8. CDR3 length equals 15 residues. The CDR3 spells CASSPGTGIFYGYTF. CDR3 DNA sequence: TGTGCCAGCAGCCCGGGGACAGGGATTTTCTATGGCTACACCTTC.

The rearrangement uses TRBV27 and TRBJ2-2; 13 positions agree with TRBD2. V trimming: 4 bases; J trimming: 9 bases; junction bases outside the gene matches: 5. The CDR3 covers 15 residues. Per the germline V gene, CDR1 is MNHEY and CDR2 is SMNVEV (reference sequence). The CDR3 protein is CASSYGLAGVRELFF. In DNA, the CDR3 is TGTGCCAGCAGTTACGGACTAGCGGGAGTTAGGGAGCTGTTTTTT.

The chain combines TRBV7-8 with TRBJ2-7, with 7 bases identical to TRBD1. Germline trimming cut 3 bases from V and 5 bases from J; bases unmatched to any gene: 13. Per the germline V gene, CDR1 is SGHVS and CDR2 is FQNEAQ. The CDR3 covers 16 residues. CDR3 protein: CASSLTLWDSPHEQYF. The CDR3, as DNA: TGTGCCAGCAGCTTGACCCTATGGGACAGCCCACACGAGCAGTACTTC. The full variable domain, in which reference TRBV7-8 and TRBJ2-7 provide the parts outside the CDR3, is GAGVSQSPRYKVAKRGQDVALRCDPISGHVSLFWYQQALGQGPEFLTYFQNEAQLDKSGLPSDRFFAERPEGSVSTLKIQRTQQEDSAVYLCASSLTLWDSPHEQYFGPGTRLTVT.

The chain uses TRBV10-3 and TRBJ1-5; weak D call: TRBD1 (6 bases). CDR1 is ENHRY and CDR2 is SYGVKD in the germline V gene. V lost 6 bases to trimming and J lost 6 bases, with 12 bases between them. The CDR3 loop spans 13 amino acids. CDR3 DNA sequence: TGTGCCATCAGGGAAGGGGGGGCTCAGCCCCAGCATTTT. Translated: CAIREGGAQPQHF.

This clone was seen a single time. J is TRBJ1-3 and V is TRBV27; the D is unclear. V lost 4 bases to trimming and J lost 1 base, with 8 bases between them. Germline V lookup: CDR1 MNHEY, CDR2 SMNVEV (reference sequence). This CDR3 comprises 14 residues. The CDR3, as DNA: TGTGCCAGCAGTTCGGGGAGGTCTGGAAACACCATATATTTT. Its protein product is CASSSGRSGNTIYF.

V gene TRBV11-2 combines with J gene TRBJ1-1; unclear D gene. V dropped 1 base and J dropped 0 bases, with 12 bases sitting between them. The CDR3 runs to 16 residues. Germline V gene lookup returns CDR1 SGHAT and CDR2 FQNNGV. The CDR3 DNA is TGTGCCAGCAGCTTAGGTCCAGTCCTGATGAACACTGAAGCTTTCTTT. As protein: CASSLGPVLMNTEAFF.

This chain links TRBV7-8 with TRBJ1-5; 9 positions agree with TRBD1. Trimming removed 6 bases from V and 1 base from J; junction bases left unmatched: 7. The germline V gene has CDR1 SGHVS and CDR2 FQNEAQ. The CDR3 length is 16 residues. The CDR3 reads CASSNTGGASNQPQHF. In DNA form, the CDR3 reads TGTGCCAGCAGTAATACAGGGGGCGCGAGCAATCAGCCCCAGCATTTT.

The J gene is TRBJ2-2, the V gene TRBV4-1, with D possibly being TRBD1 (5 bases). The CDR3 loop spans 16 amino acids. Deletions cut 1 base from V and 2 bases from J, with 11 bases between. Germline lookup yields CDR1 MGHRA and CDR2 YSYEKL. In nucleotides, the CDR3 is TGCGCCAGCAGCCAAGGCGTTAGGGGAAACACCGGGGAGCTGTTTTTT. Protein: CASSQGVRGNTGELFF.

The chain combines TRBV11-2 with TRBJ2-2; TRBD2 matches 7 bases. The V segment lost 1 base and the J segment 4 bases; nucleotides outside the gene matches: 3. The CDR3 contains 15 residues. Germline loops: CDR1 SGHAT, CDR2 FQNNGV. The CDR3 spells CASSLGSGSTGELFF. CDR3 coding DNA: TGTGCCAGCAGCTTAGGTAGCGGGTCCACCGGGGAGCTGTTTTTT.